Below, 21 T cell receptor beta chains from the same sample are listed, as sequenced in a study of OX40 agonist ivuxolimab in advanced cancers. The table came from immunoSEQ multiplex PCR; TCRdb's copy has only in-frame clones and leaves some out. The table has tens of thousands of clones, about 86% seen once. Sequences were derived from CD4+ or CD8+ T cells sorted from blood, sampled in a trial of the OX40 agonist ivuxolimab. The receptors come from an adult with an advanced solid tumor such as melanoma, head and neck, liver or kidney cancer.

The CDR3 DNA sequence: TGTGCCAGTAGCCCCCAGCGGGCAGGGGGCGCGGATGGCTACACCTTC. Translated: CASSPQRAGGADGYTF. The chain combines TRBV19 with TRBJ1-2, with 8 bases fitting TRBD1. The length of the CDR3 is 16 residues. Germline V CDR1 and CDR2: LNHDA, SQIVND (reference sequence). V gave up 6 bases and J gave up 6 bases; unmatched junction bases: 15.

The V call is TRBV6-5, the J call TRBJ2-7; 7 bases are a match to TRBD2. The ends lost 0 bases at V and 3 bases at J; junction bases unmatched: 5. This CDR3 contains 15 residues. Germline CDR1 and CDR2: MNHEY and SVGAGI. This CDR3 reads CASSYSLGGNYEQYF. Written as DNA, the CDR3 is TGTGCCAGCAGTTACTCCCTCGGGGGGAACTACGAGCAGTACTTC.

This chain joins TRBV6-6 and TRBJ2-7; TRBD2 aligns across 7 bases. This CDR3 has 14 amino acids. Trimming removed 2 bases from V and 3 bases from J; junction bases left unmatched: 4. Germline V gives CDR1 MNHNY, CDR2 SVGAGI (reference sequence). CDR3 sequence (DNA): TGTGCCAGCAGTTACAAAGCGGGGAACTACGAGCAGTACTTC. Translated, it gives CASSYKAGNYEQYF.

Here the CDR3 reads CASSFGQPGELFF. Here the CDR3 DNA reads TGTGCCAGCAGCTTCGGACAACCCGGGGAGCTGTTTTTT. The chain joins TRBV7-9 to TRBJ2-2, with a tentative D call TRBD1 (5 bases). Trimming took off 3 bases at V and 6 bases at J, with 8 bases between the two ends. The CDR3 is 13 residues long. Germline CDR1 SEHNR, CDR2 FQNEAQ (reference sequence).

V and J are TRBV4-2 and TRBJ2-2, with TRBD1 as a possible D gene (5 bases). With 0 bases removed from V and 5 bases from J, the gap between germline ends came to 10 bases. CDR3 size: 15 residues. Germline loops: CDR1 LGHNA, CDR2 YNFKEQ. The CDR3 loop is CASSQEGAETGELFF. DNA of the CDR3: TGTGCCAGCAGCCAAGAAGGGGCTGAAACCGGGGAGCTGTTTTTT.

The rearrangement joins TRBV10-3 to TRBJ1-1; TRBD1 is a possible D gene (6 bases). The CDR3 loop spans 17 amino acids. The V end was cut by 4 bases, the J end by 0 bases, with 18 bases between. In germline, CDR1 is ENHRY, CDR2 SYGVKD. The chain's CDR3 is CAISGGVWGPLNTEAFF. For the CDR3, the DNA is TGTGCCATCAGTGGGGGTGTCTGGGGGCCGTTGAACACTGAAGCTTTCTTT.

The chain uses TRBV6-5 and TRBJ2-7; D is possibly TRBD1 (5 bases). The length of the CDR3 is 15 residues. CDR1 is MNHEY, CDR2 SVGAGI, per germline. With 5 bases removed from V and 0 bases from J, the gap between germline ends came to 14 bases. The CDR3 spells CASSGSLGLSYEQYF. CDR3 in DNA: TGTGCCAGCAGTGGTTCTTTGGGGCTCTCCTACGAGCAGTACTTC.

This chain joins TRBV5-1 and TRBJ2-1; the match to TRBD2 covers 13 bases. The CDR3 spans 18 residues. Per germline, CDR1 SGHRS and CDR2 YFSETQ. The V and J ends lost 4 bases and 11 bases, in that order; junction bases with no gene match: 18. In nucleotides, the CDR3 is TGCGCCAGCAGCCCGACCCCTAGACTAGCGGGGGGAGGGGAGCAGCAGTTCTTC. Residues: CASSPTPRLAGGGEQQFF.

V and J are TRBV9 and TRBJ1-2; 7 nucleotides match TRBD1. Germline V gene sequence: CDR1 SGDLS, CDR2 YYNGEE. CDR3 length: 16 amino acids. V lost 0 bases to trimming and J lost 2 bases; unmatched junction nucleotides: 7. The CDR3 loop reads CASSVGEGAPNYGYTF. DNA of the CDR3: TGTGCCAGCAGCGTAGGGGAGGGGGCGCCGAACTATGGCTACACCTTC.

The chain joins TRBV5-4 to TRBJ1-2; 9 bases align to TRBD1. This CDR3 region has 14 residues. Per the germline V gene, CDR1 is SGHNT and CDR2 is YYREEE (reference sequence). J was trimmed by 2 bases and V by 5 bases; bases with no gene match: 4. The CDR3: CASRPGQGNYGYTF. The DNA for the CDR3 is TGTGCCAGCAGACCGGGACAGGGCAACTATGGCTACACCTTC.

The rearrangement links TRBV12-5 to TRBJ1-1, with unresolved D. CDR3 size: 16 residues. V lost 1 base and J 6 bases, leaving 18 bases between the germline ends. Germline CDR1 reads LGHNT; CDR2 reads FRNRAP. CDR3: CASGLEMGKGVPEAFF. CDR3 sequence (DNA): TGTGCTAGTGGTTTGGAAATGGGAAAAGGCGTCCCTGAAGCTTTCTTT.

V is TRBV4-1 and J is TRBJ2-3, with TRBD2 as a possible D gene (6 bases). The ends were cut back, 6 bases at V and 1 base at J, with 17 bases in the middle. Germline CDR1 and CDR2: MGHRA and YSYEKL. The CDR3 sequence is 16 residues long. The DNA for the CDR3 is TGCGCCAGCAGTGAGAGGGGCGCGGGGCGCACAGATACGCAGTATTTT. It codes for CASSERGAGRTDTQYF.

The CDR3 loop is CASNTAGSGNTIYF. As DNA, the CDR3 is TGTGCCAGCAACACCGCAGGCTCTGGAAACACCATATATTTT. The chain carries TRBV2 and TRBJ1-3; D uncertain. V lost 7 bases and J 0 bases, leaving 10 bases between the germline ends. The germline CDR1 and CDR2 sequences are SNHLY and FYNNEI. This CDR3 spans 14 amino acids.

The sample holds one count of this clone. This sequence joins TRBV19 and TRBJ2-6, with 9 bases aligning to TRBD2. The V segment lost 4 bases and the J segment 4 bases; nucleotides outside the gene matches: 8. CDR1 is LNHDA, CDR2 SQIVND, per germline (reference sequence). This CDR3 comprises 17 residues. The CDR3 loop reads CASSKYSGSAGANVLTF. The CDR3 DNA follows: TGTGCCAGTAGTAAATATAGCGGGAGTGCAGGGGCCAACGTCCTGACTTTC.

This chain joins TRBV7-3 and TRBJ1-1, with 7 bases identical to TRBD1. The CDR3 has 13 amino acids. Unmatched junction bases numbered 4, after V lost 4 bases and J lost 5 bases. Germline assignment: CDR1 SGHTA and CDR2 FQGTGA. The CDR3 here is CASSSSQGTEAFF. CDR3 DNA: TGTGCCAGCAGCTCATCACAGGGGACTGAAGCTTTCTTT.

The sample holds one count of this clone. The rearrangement joins TRBV18 to TRBJ2-5; 9 bases align to TRBD2. Per germline, CDR1 KGHSH and CDR2 LQKENI. This CDR3 is built from 15 residues. The ends lost 6 bases at V and 5 bases at J; junction bases unmatched: 10. The CDR3 protein is CASSPIAGAPETQYF. In nucleotides, the CDR3 is TGTGCCAGCTCTCCTATAGCGGGAGCACCCGAGACCCAGTACTTC.

The CDR3 coding sequence is TGTGCCAGCAGCCTAGGACGGTCCACAGATACGCAGTATTTT. Protein product: CASSLGRSTDTQYF. The chain has TRBV6-1 and TRBJ2-3; no clear D. This CDR3 spans 14 amino acids. The V end lost 6 bases, the J end lost 2 bases, and 12 bases lay between the germline ends. The germline CDR1 and CDR2 sequences are MNHNS and SASEGT.

This chain connects TRBV7-9 to TRBJ2-3, with D tentatively TRBD1 (7 bases). The germline gives CDR1 SEHNR, CDR2 FQNEAQ (reference sequence). There are 16 residues in the CDR3. The V end lost 5 bases, the J end lost 2 bases, and 17 bases lay between the germline ends. CDR3 protein: CASSPRGDSPTDTQYF. CDR3 in DNA: TGTGCCAGCAGCCCCAGGGGGGACTCCCCCACAGATACGCAGTATTTT.

This clone was seen only a few times. The chain links TRBV4-1 to TRBJ2-2; TRBD2 matches 8 bases. Germline assignment: CDR1 MGHRA and CDR2 YSYEKL. With V trimmed by 2 bases and J by 5 bases, 13 bases remained unmatched. The CDR3 spans 18 residues. The CDR3 is CASSQRGTGGADTGELFF. The CDR3 nucleotides read TGCGCCAGCAGCCAACGGGGTACCGGGGGGGCTGATACCGGGGAGCTGTTTTTT.

The V and J genes are TRBV7-9 and TRBJ2-1; D is possibly TRBD1 (6 bases). The CDR3 contains 14 residues. Germline CDR1 reads SEHNR; CDR2 reads FQNEAQ (reference sequence). Trimming removed 6 bases at V and 4 bases at J, with 13 bases between. The CDR3 here is CASRTSTGYNEQFF. The CDR3 DNA follows: TGTGCCAGCAGAACCTCGACAGGATACAATGAGCAGTTCTTC.

The V gene is TRBV4-2, the J gene TRBJ2-7, with D unclear. Germline V CDR1 and CDR2: LGHNA, YNFKEQ. The length of the CDR3 is 17 residues. V was cut by 0 bases and J by 3 bases, with 18 bases left in between. Here the CDR3 reads CASSQDLGRQIHYEQYF. The CDR3 DNA follows: TGTGCCAGCAGCCAAGATTTAGGCCGACAAATTCACTACGAGCAGTACTTC.